A selection of T cell receptor beta chains follows, all from one sample in a study of T cells in Graves' hyperthyroidism and ophthalmopathy. Using its own MiXCR run on the multiplex PCR reads, TCRdb lists one record per CDR3 protein. The sample has under 650,000 distinct CDR3 sequences; roughly 17% are singletons. The specimen was blood. The receptor set was obtained from a woman aged 25 to 39 with Graves' hyperthyroidism. CDR3s include the opening cysteine and the closing phenylalanine or tryptophan. The D gene is left open where the match is weak. Only some rows state a clone size, as once, few, many or a class for expanded clones.

.,TRBV5-6,few,TRBJ2-5,CASSPSGGVRETQYF,TGTGCCAGCAGCCCCTCGGGGGGCGTGAGGGAGACCCAGTACTTC
.,TRBV3-1,many,TRBJ2-2,CASRGRDLAGELFF,TGTGCCAGCAGGGGCCGTGATCTTGCCGGGGAGCTGTTTTTT
.,TRBV12-3/TRBV12-4,many,TRBJ2-7,CASSLTGGIYEQYF,TGTGCCAGCAGTCTGACTGGAGGAATATACGAGCAGTACTTC
.,TRBV5-1,.,TRBJ2-7,CASRDVFTYEQYF,TGCGCCAGCAGAGATGTGTTCACCTACGAGCAGTACTTC
.,TRBV7-9,.,TRBJ1-4,CASSSPGDTNEKLFF,TGTGCCAGCAGCTCCCCAGGGGATACTAATGAAAAACTGTTTTTT
.,TRBV27,.,TRBJ2-7,CASSLGAPGYEQYF,TGTGCCAGCAGTTTAGGGGCCCCGGGCTACGAGCAGTACTTC
TRBD2,TRBV19,.,TRBJ2-1,CASSVPGLAGDLQFF,TGTGCCAGTAGTGTACCGGGACTAGCGGGAGACCTCCAGTTCTTC
TRBD2,TRBV5-1,few,TRBJ2-7,CASNSGSYEQYF,TGCGCCAGCAATAGCGGGAGCTACGAGCAGTACTTC
.,TRBV11-2,many,TRBJ2-3,CASSLGDFTSTDTQYF,TGTGCCAGCAGCTTAGGAGACTTTACCAGCACAGATACGCAGTATTTT
.,TRBV30,many,TRBJ1-5,CAWSPDSHSNQPQHF,TGTGCCTGGAGCCCAGACAGCCATAGCAATCAGCCCCAGCATTTT
.,TRBV13,many,TRBJ2-1,CASSLREVQFF,TGTGCCAGCAGCCTGAGGGAGGTGCAGTTCTTC
.,TRBV5-1,.,TRBJ2-3,CASSSPSGKRGDTQYF,TGCGCCAGCAGCTCCCCCAGCGGCAAGAGAGGAGATACGCAGTATTTT
.,TRBV6-1,few,TRBJ2-2,CASRPQGTGELFF,TGTGCCAGCAGGCCCCAGGGTACCGGGGAGCTGTTTTTT
TRBD1,TRBV11-1,.,TRBJ2-3,CASSQPGQGANTDTQYF,TGTGCCAGCAGCCAGCCGGGACAGGGGGCGAACACAGATACGCAGTATTTT
.,TRBV2,many,TRBJ2-1,CASNVAGNEQFF,TGTGCCAGCAACGTAGCCGGCAATGAGCAGTTCTTC
.,TRBV14,few,TRBJ1-2,CASSPRPPGIYGYTF,TGTGCCAGCAGTCCACGCCCCCCCGGTATCTATGGCTACACCTTC
.,TRBV20-1,.,TRBJ2-5,CSATKRSGRQETQYF,TGCAGTGCTACCAAGAGATCGGGGAGACAAGAGACCCAGTACTTC
TRBD1,TRBV28,few,TRBJ1-6,CASSPGRGLTPLHF,TGTGCCAGCAGTCCGGGGAGGGGGCTCACACCCCTCCACTTT
.,TRBV2,few,TRBJ2-6,CASRLDGPSGANVLTF,TGTGCCAGCAGACTTGACGGCCCCTCTGGGGCCAACGTCCTGACTTTC
TRBD1,TRBV7-9,.,TRBJ1-5,CASSYPGQKNYSNQPHHF,TGTGCCAGCAGCTATCCGGGACAGAAGAATTATAGCAATCAGCCCCATCATTTT
.,TRBV12-3/TRBV12-4,many,TRBJ2-1,CASSWQRQHNEQFF,TGTGCCAGCAGTTGGCAGAGGCAGCACAATGAGCAGTTCTTC
TRBD1,TRBV18,many,TRBJ2-3,CASSPGQAGTDTQYF,TGTGCCAGCTCACCAGGACAGGCGGGCACAGATACGCAGTATTTT